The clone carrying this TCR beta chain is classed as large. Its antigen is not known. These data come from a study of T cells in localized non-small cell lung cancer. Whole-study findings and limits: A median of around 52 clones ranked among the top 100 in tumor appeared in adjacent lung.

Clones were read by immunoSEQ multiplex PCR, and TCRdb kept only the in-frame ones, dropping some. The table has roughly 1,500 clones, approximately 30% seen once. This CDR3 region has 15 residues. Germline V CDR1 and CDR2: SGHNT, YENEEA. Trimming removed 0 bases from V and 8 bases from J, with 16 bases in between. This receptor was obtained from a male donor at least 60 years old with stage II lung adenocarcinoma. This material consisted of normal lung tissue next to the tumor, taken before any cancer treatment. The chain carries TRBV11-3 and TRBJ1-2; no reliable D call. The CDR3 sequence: CASSLDLAAHGGYTF. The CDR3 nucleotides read TGTGCCAGCAGCTTAGATCTGGCAGCACACGGCGGCTACACCTTC.